Below, one TCR beta chain is given with its context. This entry is derived from a study of blood T cell repertoires in COVID-19. Study details: Sources were T cells, B-cell-depleted T cells, or PBMCs; the material itself was cDNA or gDNA.

Per the authors' pipeline: Amplification of reference gene primers provided the estimated nucleated cell counts. Measured with immunoSEQ multiplex PCR; TCRdb has only the in-frame clones, and not every one. V, J and clone size derive from that table, while D and trimming were established from the DNA sequence. The table shows about 330,000 clones, with over 75% occurring only once. Trimming pared 2 bases from V and 1 base from J, leaving 5 bases between. CDR3 length equals 14 residues. Looked up from germline, CDR1 is SGHTA and CDR2 is FQGTGA. Two negative PCRs, clearance, or symptom resolution had been documented for recovered Cohort 3 donors.

This receptor was taken from a man in his thirties or forties who had recovered from COVID-19. Sequenced sample: PBMCs or T cells enriched from blood (not recorded which). V is TRBV7-3 and J is TRBJ2-2; D gene unclear. The CDR3 here is CASSLGRNTGELFF. The CDR3, as DNA: TGTGCCAGCAGCTTAGGGCGGAACACCGGGGAGCTGTTTTTT. Drawing the rest from reference TRBV7-3 and TRBJ2-2, the complete variable domain is GAGVSQTPSNKVTEKGKYVELRCDPISGHTALYWYRQSLGQGPEFLIYFQGTGAADDSGLPNDRFFAVRPEGSVSTLKIQRTERGDSAVYLCASSLGRNTGELFFGEGSRLTVL.